This TCR beta chain was sequenced in a study of T cell responses to AZD1222 COVID-19 vaccine. On this clone itself: Its antigen is currently unknown.

Study observations and caveats: A mostly white British donor set with more females was recruited, and clonal diversity was possibly underestimated.

The CDR3 sequence is 17 residues long. With 3 bases clipped from V and 4 bases from J, the junction kept 10 bases outside the gene matches. Germline lookup yields CDR1 SGHAT and CDR2 FQNNGV. Recipients boosted at about 4 weeks or about 12 weeks are pooled. Only in-frame clones appear in the TCRdb table, and some are missing; sequencing was by immunoSEQ multiplex PCR. The sample contains 100,000 to 150,000 clones, about 86% of which appear only once. The TCR was taken from an adult who received the AZD1222 COVID-19 vaccine. The chain joins TRBV11-2 to TRBJ2-7; 12 bases agree with TRBD2. Sequenced material: peripheral blood, taken 28 days after the second AZD1222 dose. The CDR3 reads CASSFGLAGSRKYEQYF. The CDR3, as DNA: TGTGCCAGCAGCTTCGGACTAGCGGGGAGCAGGAAGTACGAGCAGTACTTC.